This TCR beta chain was identified during a study of cytomegalovirus exposure and HLA in healthy donors. Per germline, CDR1 SNHLY and CDR2 FYNNEI. Trimming pared 3 bases from V and 0 bases from J, leaving 17 bases between. The CDR3 is made up of 17 amino acids. The PCR employed 60 Vbeta primers together with 13 Jbeta primers. Assay: immunoSEQ multiplex PCR; the TCRdb copy retains only in-frame clones and omits some. The sample contains some 110,000 clones, roughly 70% of which appear only once. Concerning this clone: The antigen remains undetermined.

Whole-study findings and limits: Altogether, 160 or so TCR beta chains were recorded as cytomegalovirus-associated. The majority of TCR sequences were rare, yet some public TCRs appeared in many donors.

The rearrangement links TRBV2 to TRBJ1-1; D unresolved. The receptor was derived from a woman between 25 and 40 years old in good health and CMV-seronegative. Material for sequencing was PBMCs. The CDR3 DNA reads as TGTGCCAGCAGTGACGTCCACATGGCAACAATGAACACTGAAGCTTTCTTT. Translated: CASSDVHMATMNTEAFF.